These 27 T cell receptor beta chains were all obtained from the same sample, sequenced in a study of response to subunit inactivated influenza vaccine. TCRdb redid the calling of the RT-PCR reads with MiXCR, one entry per CDR3 protein. The table includes about 570,000 distinct CDR3 sequences, roughly 12% detected once. The data were also submitted as part of a second study, on T cells expressing NK-cell markers. That work contributes: Beta-chain TCR cDNA was generated via 5'RACE template switching with UMIs.

Source: PBMCs from blood, taken on the day of vaccination. The receptor source for this set is a man aged 45 to 65 who received an inactivated influenza vaccine.

This clonotype was detected a few times. V usage is TRBV7-9 and J usage is TRBJ2-3; a possible D gene is TRBD1 (6 bases). CDR1 is SEHNR and CDR2 is FQNEAQ in the germline V gene (reference sequence). V lost 5 bases and J lost 4, with 19 bases in between. CDR3 length: 16 residues. The chain's CDR3 is CASSPRGYRGADTQYF. The CDR3 DNA sequence: TGTGCCAGCAGCCCCAGGGGTTACCGAGGGGCAGATACGCAGTATTTT.

This clonotype has a handful of counts. The V and J genes are TRBV20-1 and TRBJ2-5; 11 nucleotides agree with TRBD2. The CDR3 contains 16 residues. Per the germline V gene, CDR1 is DFQATT and CDR2 is SNEGSKA (reference sequence). The trim removed 0 bases at V and 2 bases at J, leaving 5 bases unmatched. CDR3: CSARDPRLAGQETQYF. CDR3 DNA sequence: TGCAGTGCTAGAGACCCCCGACTAGCGGGGCAAGAGACCCAGTACTTC.

This clonotype was recorded a few times. V is TRBV3-1 and J is TRBJ2-3; no clear D. The V end lost 1 base, the J end lost 7 bases, and 12 bases lay between the germline ends. This CDR3 has 14 amino acids. Germline V gives CDR1 LGHDT, CDR2 YNNKEL (reference sequence). The CDR3: CASSQAPNGHTQYF. The CDR3, as DNA: TGTGCCAGCAGCCAAGCACCGAACGGCCATACGCAGTATTTT.

CDR3 loop: CSAEGSFNQPQHF. Written as DNA, the CDR3 is TGCAGTGCTGAGGGGAGCTTCAATCAGCCCCAGCATTTT. The chain combines TRBV20-1 with TRBJ1-5; tentatively, D is TRBD1 (5 bases). Germline V gene data show CDR1 as DFQATT and CDR2 as SNEGSKA (reference sequence). CDR3 size: 13 residues. V was trimmed by 5 bases and J by 3 bases, leaving 11 bases between them.

This clonotype was picked up a small number of times. The CDR3 nucleotides are TGCAGTGCTCCCAGGCCCCAACTAGCGAGGGCCAAAAACATTCAGTACTTC. This gives the protein CSAPRPQLARAKNIQYF. The chain has TRBV20-1 and TRBJ2-4; TRBD2 matches at 7 bases. V trimming: 5 bases; J trimming: 1 base; junction bases outside the gene matches: 14. The CDR3 length is 17 residues. Germline CDR1 is DFQATT and CDR2 is SNEGSKA (reference sequence).

The rearrangement links TRBV6-1 to TRBJ2-2, with unresolved D. The CDR3 runs 13 residues. Germline V gives CDR1 MNHNS, CDR2 SASEGT. V lost 6 bases, J lost 1 base, and 6 bases lay in between. CDR3 DNA: TGTGCCAGCAGGAAGGAGAACACCGGGGAGCTGTTTTTT. This sequence encodes CASRKENTGELFF.

V and J are TRBV15 and TRBJ2-1, with unresolved D. V lost 3 bases, J lost 8 bases, and 5 bases lay in between. The CDR3 has 11 amino acids. Germline-derived CDR1 and CDR2 are LNHNV and YYDKDF (reference sequence). For the CDR3, the DNA is TGTGCCACCAGCAGTGGGTATGAGCAGTTCTTC. It codes for CATSSGYEQFF.

This sequence joins TRBV14 and TRBJ1-1; no definite D call. The V end was cut by 4 bases, the J end by 8 bases, with 17 bases between. CDR1 is SGHDN, CDR2 FVKESK, per germline. The CDR3 length is 14 residues. The CDR3: CASSPDRQASEAFF. For the CDR3, the DNA is TGTGCCAGCAGCCCGGACCGACAAGCATCCGAAGCTTTCTTT.

The chain links TRBV4-3 to TRBJ1-2, with D perhaps matching TRBD1 (5 bases). Trimming stripped 0 bases from V and 7 bases from J, with 12 bases between. The germline gives CDR1 LGHNA, CDR2 YSLEER. CDR3 length: 14 amino acids. The CDR3 nucleotides are TGCGCCAGCAGCCAAGATTTCGGGGCGGGTGGCTACACCTTC. Protein product: CASSQDFGAGGYTF.

The V call is TRBV27, the J call TRBJ2-1, with D perhaps given as TRBD1 or TRBD2 (6 bases each). This CDR3 region has 15 residues. V was pared by 2 bases and J by 9 bases, with 17 bases between. The germline CDR1 and CDR2 sequences are MNHEY and SMNVEV (reference sequence). The CDR3 bases are TGTGCCAGCAGTTTAAGGGGGGCATCGTGGGGTGAGCAGTTCTTC. Its translation is CASSLRGASWGEQFF.

This clonotype was counted between two and nine times. CDR3 amino acids: CASQTGGNYEQYF. CDR3 bases: TGTGCCAGCCAGACGGGCGGGAATTACGAGCAGTACTTC. The chain uses TRBV7-2 and TRBJ2-7; TRBD2 might be the D (6 bases). Trimming removed 8 bases at V and 4 bases at J, with 15 bases between. Germline lookup yields CDR1 SGHTA and CDR2 FQGNSA. The CDR3 runs 13 residues.

The chain recombines TRBV4-3 with TRBJ2-3; possibly TRBD1 or TRBD2 for D (6 bases each). The CDR3 consists of 16 residues. Trimming cost V 1 base and J 2 bases, with 13 bases left between them. The germline CDR1 and CDR2 sequences are LGHNA and YSLEER. In nucleotides, the CDR3 is TGCGCCAGCAGCCAAGGGGGGCGGGGAAACACAGATACGCAGTATTTT. Protein sequence: CASSQGGRGNTDTQYF.

This clonotype was seen more than once but under ten times. This chain's CDR3 is CSARSEANWRPGEQYF. CDR3 nucleotides: TGCAGTGCTAGATCCGAGGCGAATTGGCGTCCGGGCGAGCAGTACTTC. This chain connects TRBV20-1 to TRBJ2-7, with D unresolved. V was pared by 2 bases and J by 6 bases, with 23 bases between. CDR3 size: 16 residues. The germline CDR1 and CDR2 sequences are DFQATT and SNEGSKA (reference sequence).

V and J are TRBV14 and TRBJ2-1; possible D gene TRBD1, 6 bases. Trimming removed 3 bases at V and 2 bases at J, with 23 bases between. The CDR3 has 19 amino acids. The germline V gene has CDR1 SGHDN and CDR2 FVKESK. CDR3 DNA: TGTGCCAGCAGCCACCGACAAGGAGCTACAGGGAAACCCTACAATGAGCAGTTCTTC. Protein product: CASSHRQGATGKPYNEQFF.

This clonotype appeared a few times. The chain uses TRBV4-3 and TRBJ1-5; the match to TRBD1 covers 7 bases. The CDR3 contains 15 residues. J gave up 5 bases and V 1 base, and 5 bases lay outside the gene matches. Germline assignment: CDR1 LGHNA and CDR2 YSLEER. For the CDR3, the DNA is TGCGCCAGCAGCCAAGGGGTGGACAGGTATCAGCCCCAGCATTTT. It translates to CASSQGVDRYQPQHF.

This rearrangement joins TRBV5-6 to TRBJ2-3; D not resolved. The CDR3 consists of 12 residues. Germline CDR1 SGHDT, CDR2 YYEEEE. V lost 0 bases to trimming and J lost 6 bases, with 5 bases between them. The CDR3 DNA is TGTGCCAGCAGCTTGGACAGCGATACGCAGTATTTT. Its protein is CASSLDSDTQYF.

This clonotype turned up a few times. The chain employs TRBV15 and TRBJ1-5; D gene ambiguous. Looked up from germline, CDR1 is LNHNV and CDR2 is YYDKDF (reference sequence). The germline V and J ends were trimmed by 6 bases and 4 bases, with 13 bases remaining between them. The CDR3 has 14 residues. The CDR3 region has the DNA TGTGCCACCAGTTCCACCAACCAGAATCAGCCCCAGCATTTT. Protein product: CATSSTNQNQPQHF.

This clonotype was seen a few times. This rearrangement joins TRBV6-1 to TRBJ2-2; 8 bases map to TRBD2. After removal of 5 bases from V and 3 bases from J, the junction contained 5 bases not matched to a gene. Germline CDR1 is MNHNS and CDR2 is SASEGT. The CDR3 is made up of 15 amino acids. CDR3 amino acids: CASSHSGVDTGELFF. The CDR3 bases are TGTGCCAGCAGTCATAGCGGGGTGGACACCGGGGAGCTGTTTTTT.

The chain recombines TRBV18 with TRBJ2-5; the match to TRBD2 covers 10 bases. Germline V lookup: CDR1 KGHSH, CDR2 LQKENI. CDR3 length equals 16 residues. Germline trimming cut 4 bases from V and 0 bases from J; bases unmatched to any gene: 5. Here the CDR3 reads CASSRIGLADQETQYF. The CDR3 DNA is TGTGCCAGCTCACGAATCGGACTAGCGGACCAAGAGACCCAGTACTTC.

The V gene is TRBV12-3 or TRBV12-4, the J gene TRBJ2-7, with D perhaps assigned TRBD1 or TRBD2 (5 bases each). The V end was cut by 8 bases, the J end by 6 bases, with 17 bases between. CDR3 length equals 13 residues. CDR3 protein: CASGTTTVGEQYF. The CDR3 bases are TGTGCCAGCGGGACCACAACCGTAGGCGAGCAGTACTTC.

There are a few counts of this clonotype. The chain uses TRBV10-3 and TRBJ1-1, with D perhaps TRBD1 (6 bases). The CDR3 is made up of 14 amino acids. V lost 3 bases and J lost 3, with 11 bases in between. CDR1 is ENHRY, CDR2 SYGVKD, per germline. The CDR3 spells CAISEPAGDTEAFF. As DNA, the CDR3 is TGTGCCATCAGTGAACCCGCAGGGGACACTGAAGCTTTCTTT.

This clonotype has at least ten counts. This chain joins TRBV7-9 and TRBJ2-1; maybe TRBD1 (5 bases). This CDR3 is 16 amino acids long. CDR1 and CDR2 from the germline V gene are SEHNR and FQNEAQ (reference sequence). V was shortened by 3 bases and J by 2 bases, with 14 bases between the two germline ends. DNA of the CDR3: TGTGCCAGCAGCTTTAGGCAGGGAATGCCCTACAATGAGCAGTTCTTC. This gives the protein CASSFRQGMPYNEQFF.

This clonotype was counted only a few times. The J gene is TRBJ2-7, the V gene TRBV19; a weak D match, TRBD1 (5 bases). This CDR3 contains 13 residues. Trimming removed 7 bases at V and 2 bases at J, with 12 bases between. Germline-derived CDR1 and CDR2 are LNHDA and SQIVND (reference sequence). Here the CDR3 DNA reads TGTGCCAGTACCCCGACAGTTACCTACGAGCAGTACTTC. Protein product: CASTPTVTYEQYF.

The chain links TRBV5-1 to TRBJ1-1; D is perhaps TRBD1 (5 bases). Germline lookup yields CDR1 SGHRS and CDR2 YFSETQ. V lost 4 bases, J lost 5 bases, and 18 bases lay in between. The CDR3 covers 15 residues. CDR3 sequence reads: CASSANQGGVTEAFF. The CDR3 DNA sequence: TGCGCCAGCAGCGCGAATCAGGGTGGTGTGACTGAAGCTTTCTTT.

The chain uses TRBV24-1 and TRBJ2-1; 12 bases are shared with TRBD2. Losses at the gene ends were 2 bases for V and 4 bases for J; bases not matched to a gene: 5. Germline V gene data show CDR1 as KGHDR and CDR2 as SFDVKD. This CDR3 is built from 17 residues. The CDR3 region is CATSDSRLAGEYNEQFF. CDR3 nucleotides: TGTGCCACCAGTGATTCCCGACTAGCGGGGGAGTACAATGAGCAGTTCTTC.

This clonotype was seen a handful of times. The CDR3 coding sequence is TGTGCCAGCAGCCGATCCAACAATCAGCCCCAGCATTTT. It translates to CASSRSNNQPQHF. The chain carries TRBV7-2 and TRBJ1-5; no firm D call. The CDR3 is made up of 13 amino acids. V was shortened by 5 bases and J by 3 bases, with 8 bases between the two germline ends. Per the germline V gene, CDR1 is SGHTA and CDR2 is FQGNSA.

The chain joins TRBV4-1 to TRBJ2-1, with 8 bases fitting TRBD2. CDR3 length: 16 amino acids. Germline V gene lookup returns CDR1 MGHRA and CDR2 YSYEKL. Trimming at V came to 3 bases and at J to 1 base, leaving 5 bases not matched to a gene. The DNA for the CDR3 is TGCGCCAGCAGCCAGGAGACTAGCGAGTCCTACAATGAGCAGTTCTTC. It encodes CASSQETSESYNEQFF.